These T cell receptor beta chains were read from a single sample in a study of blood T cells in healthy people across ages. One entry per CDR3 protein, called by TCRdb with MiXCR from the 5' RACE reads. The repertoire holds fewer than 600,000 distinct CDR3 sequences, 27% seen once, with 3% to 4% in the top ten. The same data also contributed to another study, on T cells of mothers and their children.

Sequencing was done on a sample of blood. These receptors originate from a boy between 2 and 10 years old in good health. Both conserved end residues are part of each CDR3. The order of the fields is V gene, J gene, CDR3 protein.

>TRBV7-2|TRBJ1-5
CASNQGGGGQPQHF
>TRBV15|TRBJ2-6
CATATSAANVLTF
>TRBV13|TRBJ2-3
CASSFPPRADTQYF
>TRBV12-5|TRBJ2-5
CASGTGSLKETQYF
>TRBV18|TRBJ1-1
CASSPSQTNTEAFF
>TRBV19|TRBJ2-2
CASSIRRAPGELFF
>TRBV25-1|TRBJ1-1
CASSRGFGGFTEAFF
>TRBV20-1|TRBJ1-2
CSAPKGPLYGYTF
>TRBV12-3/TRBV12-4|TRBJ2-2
CASSFLAGVVTRELFF
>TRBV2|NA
CASSRRLADNEQFF
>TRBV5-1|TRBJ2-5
CASSLAGTTLETQYF
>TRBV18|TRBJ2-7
CASSPGTDTYEQYF
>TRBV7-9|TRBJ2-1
CASSPTSGDYYNEQFF
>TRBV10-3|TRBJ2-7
CAISEVNGSGDEQYF
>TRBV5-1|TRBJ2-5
CASSLELGGETQYF
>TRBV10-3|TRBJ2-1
CAIRATSSYNEQFF
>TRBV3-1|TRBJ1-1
CASSQVGFNTEAFF
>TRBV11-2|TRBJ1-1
CASSWRGAGGQVQVFYKAFF
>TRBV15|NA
CATSRGDRGYEQYF
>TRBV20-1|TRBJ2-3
CSARDRVGVGTDTQYF
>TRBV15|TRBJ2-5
CATSRDTTAQETQYF
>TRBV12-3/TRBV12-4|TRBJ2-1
CASSPYSGGSSYNEQFF
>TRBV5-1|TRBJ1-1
CASSQTSRMDTEAFF
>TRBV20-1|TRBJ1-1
CSALLNTEAFF
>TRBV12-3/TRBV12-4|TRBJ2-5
CASSRAGGAEETQYF
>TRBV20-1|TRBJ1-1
CSARDYRGDTEAFF
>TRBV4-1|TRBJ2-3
CASSHQGLGMADTQYF
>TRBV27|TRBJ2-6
CASSLNPHALTF
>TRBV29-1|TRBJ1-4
CSAGSGTGIEKLFF
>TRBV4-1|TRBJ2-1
CASSQTWGGLAGAPSSYNEQFF
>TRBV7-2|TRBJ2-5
CASSLLAGGLETQYF
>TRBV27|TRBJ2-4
CASGSGWFGIQYF
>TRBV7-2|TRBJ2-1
CASSLGPWTGGNEQFF
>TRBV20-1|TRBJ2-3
CSAMLRETDTQYF
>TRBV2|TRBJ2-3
CASSSSGGAAYTQYF
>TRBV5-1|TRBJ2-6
CASSLAGVTGANVLTF
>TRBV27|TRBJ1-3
CASARGLGNTIYF
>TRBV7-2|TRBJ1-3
CASSRGGGWGNTIYF
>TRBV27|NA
CASSLRLAGSEQFF
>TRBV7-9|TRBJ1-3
CALTPRTGVGNTIYF
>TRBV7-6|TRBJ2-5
CASSRRQIWETQYF
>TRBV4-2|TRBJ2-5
CASSQSRGQETQYF
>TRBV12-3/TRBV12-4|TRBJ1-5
CASSPPLGAQHF
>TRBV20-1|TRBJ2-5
CSARDEAGLVLAGGPYQETQYF
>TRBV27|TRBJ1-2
CASSLEPNYGYTF
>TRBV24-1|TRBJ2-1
CATSEPNRDEQFF
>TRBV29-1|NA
CSVGTLRGYNEQFF
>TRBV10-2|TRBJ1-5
CASRDRDDQPQHF
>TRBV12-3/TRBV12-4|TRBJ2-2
CASSARTAGELFF
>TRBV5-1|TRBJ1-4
CASSPGSATNEKLFF